A selection of T cell receptor beta chains follows, all from one sample in a study of T cell repertoires in cytomegalovirus infection. Via MiXCR, TCRdb re-called the reads, giving one row per CDR3 protein. The sample records under 100,000 distinct CDR3 sequences, approximately 3.7% being singletons. Sequencing used PBMCs. The receptors stem from a human donor in good health (CMV status not recorded). Some clones in this sample may be carry-over from other donors' samples. Each CDR3 is given with its conserved first and last residue. The D gene is left open where the match is weak. The size entry gives how often the clone was seen (once, few, many) or a class if it is expanded.

D gene | J gene | clone size | V gene | CDR3 protein | CDR3 DNA
- | TRBJ2-7 | many | TRBV19 | CASSIGAGDNYEQYF | TGTGCCAGTAGTATAGGGGCAGGGGATAACTACGAGCAGTACTTC
- | TRBJ2-1 | many | TRBV14 | CASSQDRGPKNEQFF | TGTGCCAGCAGCCAAGACAGGGGACCCAAAAATGAGCAGTTCTTC
- | TRBJ2-3 | many | TRBV10-3 | CAISVTRGTDTQYF | TGTGCCATCAGTGTTACAAGGGGGACAGATACGCAGTATTTT
- | TRBJ1-4 | many | TRBV2 | CASSEGSANEKLFF | TGTGCCAGCAGTGAAGGATCAGCTAATGAAAAACTGTTTTTT
- | TRBJ1-1 | many | TRBV12-3/TRBV12-4 | CASSSRENTEAFF | TGTGCCAGCAGTTCTAGAGAGAACACTGAAGCTTTCTTT
TRBD2 | TRBJ2-2 | many | TRBV7-9 | CASSTWTSGTGELFF | TGTGCCAGCAGCACCTGGACTAGCGGCACCGGGGAGCTGTTTTTT
- | TRBJ2-1 | many | TRBV7-6 | CASSLGVAAGSYNEQFF | TGTGCCAGCAGCTTAGGAGTAGCGGCGGGCTCCTACAATGAGCAGTTCTTC
- | TRBJ1-1 | many | TRBV9 | CASSGGDGIEAFF | TGTGCCAGCAGCGGGGGGGACGGTATTGAAGCTTTCTTT
- | TRBJ2-1 | many | TRBV19 | CASNRGDNYNEQFF | TGTGCCAGTAACCGGGGGGACAACTACAATGAGCAGTTCTTC
- | TRBJ2-5 | many | TRBV29-1 | CSVEGSGETQYF | TGCAGCGTTGAAGGATCGGGGGAGACCCAGTACTTC
- | TRBJ2-5 | many | TRBV20-1 | CSADKTVDAGWAQYF | TGCAGTGCTGATAAGACAGTGGATGCGGGTTGGGCCCAGTACTTC
- | TRBJ1-1 | many | TRBV28 | CASSNQMNTEAFF | TGTGCCAGCAGCAATCAGATGAACACTGAAGCTTTCTTT
- | TRBJ2-1 | many | TRBV12-3/TRBV12-4 | CASSLPGGAYNEQFF | TGTGCCAGCAGTCTGCCCGGGGGAGCCTACAATGAGCAGTTCTTC
TRBD1 | TRBJ1-5 | many | TRBV7-2 | CASSIRQGGQPQHF | TGTGCCAGCAGCATCCGACAGGGTGGTCAGCCCCAGCATTTT
- | TRBJ2-2 | many | TRBV7-2 | CASNQDRLTGELFF | TGTGCCAGCAACCAAGACAGGCTCACCGGGGAGCTGTTTTTT
TRBD1 | TRBJ1-1 | many | TRBV28 | CASSSYGTVIEAFF | TGTGCCAGCAGTTCCTACGGGACAGTGATTGAAGCTTTCTTT
- | TRBJ2-2 | many | TRBV11-2 | CASSFILDGRNTGELFF | TGTGCCAGCAGCTTCATTCTGGACGGCCGGAACACCGGGGAGCTGTTTTTT
- | TRBJ1-2 | many | TRBV7-2 | CASSLSLQNGYTF | TGTGCCAGCAGCTTAAGTCTACAGAATGGCTACACCTTC
TRBD2 | TRBJ2-5 | many | TRBV20-1 | CSASPLAGEETQYF | TGCAGTGCTAGTCCGCTAGCGGGGGAAGAGACCCAGTACTTC
TRBD2 | TRBJ2-1 | many | TRBV7-8 | CASSLERGGYNEQFF | TGTGCCAGCAGCTTAGAGCGGGGGGGCTACAATGAGCAGTTCTTC
- | TRBJ2-7 | many | TRBV7-2 | CASSPPGFREQYF | TGTGCCAGCAGCCCACCTGGATTTAGGGAGCAGTACTTC
- | TRBJ1-1 | many | TRBV7-9 | CASSLDGGTEAFF | TGTGCCAGCAGCTTAGATGGAGGGACTGAAGCTTTCTTT
- | TRBJ1-1 | many | TRBV28 | CASSESGAAFF | TGTGCCAGCAGCGAATCGGGAGCCGCCTTCTTT
- | TRBJ2-7 | many | TRBV6-2/TRBV6-3 | CASRGDILYEQYF | TGTGCCAGCAGGGGAGACATACTGTACGAGCAGTACTTC
TRBD1 | TRBJ2-7 | many | TRBV3-1 | CASSLRDRDLEQYF | TGTGCCAGCAGCCTCCGGGACAGGGACCTCGAGCAGTACTTC
- | TRBJ2-7 | many | TRBV6-5 | CASSYRREQYF | TGTGCCAGCAGTTACCGGAGGGAGCAGTACTTC
- | TRBJ1-1 | many | TRBV28 | CASTPRVYGAFF | TGTGCCAGCACCCCCCGGGTTTACGGAGCTTTCTTT
- | TRBJ2-7 | many | TRBV12-3/TRBV12-4 | CASSLFWGEQYF | TGTGCCAGCAGTTTGTTTTGGGGAGAGCAGTACTTC